Below, 18 T cell receptor beta chains from the same sample are listed, as sequenced in a study of shared clonotypes between healthy human individuals. Method: immunoSEQ multiplex PCR; TCRdb's copy keeps in-frame clones and lacks some. The table lists about 2.3 million clones, about 90% of them singletons. The specimen was naive CD4+ T cells from PBMCs. Regarding subset: CD45RA+ positively selected. The origin of the receptors is a young man in good health. Some clones in this sample may be carry-over from other donors' samples.

This clone occurred once. The J gene is TRBJ2-1, the V gene TRBV5-4; 9 bases line up with TRBD2. The V and J ends lost 4 bases and 2 bases, in that order; junction bases with no gene match: 10. The CDR3 contains 17 residues. Germline-derived CDR1 and CDR2 are SGHNT and YYREEE (reference sequence). This CDR3 is CASSQEFVAGAYNEQFF. CDR3 sequence (DNA): TGTGCCAGCAGCCAAGAGTTTGTAGCGGGAGCCTACAATGAGCAGTTCTTC.

About this clone itself: Germline and junction disagree at one end, which may indicate a read error. The chain uses TRBV7-2 and TRBJ1-5, with D maybe TRBD1 (5 bases). CDR3 size: 14 residues. Germline assignment: CDR1 SGHTA and CDR2 FQGNSA. The CDR3 DNA reads as TGTGCCAGCAGCTCTCAAAAGGGGAATCAGCCTCAGCATTTT. Its protein product is CASSSQKGNQPQHF.

The rearrangement links TRBV7-9 to TRBJ2-5, with D tentatively TRBD1 (6 bases). CDR1 and CDR2 from the germline V gene are SEHNR and FQNEAQ (reference sequence). With 5 bases removed from V and 5 bases from J, the gap between germline ends came to 15 bases. The CDR3 consists of 14 residues. The CDR3 loop reads CASSAHHRVETQYF. The CDR3 DNA is TGTGCCAGCAGCGCCCATCACAGGGTGGAGACCCAGTACTTC. The full variable domain, rest sourced from reference TRBV7-9 and TRBJ2-5, is DTGVSQNPRHKITKRGQNVTFRCDPISEHNRLYWYRQTLGQGPEFLTYFQNEAQLEKSRLLSDRFSAERPKGSFSTLEIQRTEQGDSAMYLCASSAHHRVETQYFGPGTRLLVL.

Concerning this clone: This same CDR3 is encoded by further DNA sequences in the sample. The CDR3 nucleotides are TGTGCCAGCTCACCGGGACAGGTAAATCAGCCCCAGCATTTT. Translated: CASSPGQVNQPQHF. The gene calls are TRBV18 and TRBJ1-5; 8 bases match TRBD1. J was trimmed by 4 bases and V by 3 bases; bases with no gene match: 2. The germline V gene encodes CDR1 KGHSH and CDR2 LQKENI. The length of the CDR3 is 14 residues.

The V call is TRBV5-6, the J call TRBJ2-7; 7 bases are shared with TRBD2. Germline CDR1 is SGHDT and CDR2 is YYEEEE. V lost 5 bases, J lost 3 bases, and 5 bases stayed unmatched. The CDR3 length is 13 residues. The CDR3 reads CASRLTGGYEQYF. The DNA for the CDR3 is TGTGCCAGCAGGCTAACGGGGGGCTACGAGCAGTACTTC.

The sample holds one count of this clone. This CDR3 is also generated by other DNA sequences in the sample. V and J are TRBV4-1 and TRBJ2-5; no definite D call. V was cut by 1 base and J by 5 bases, with 8 bases left in between. The V gene's germline CDR1 is MGHRA and CDR2 YSYEKL. The CDR3 consists of 13 residues. The chain's CDR3 is CASSQVVRETQYF. For the CDR3, the DNA is TGCGCCAGCAGCCAAGTGGTGCGGGAGACCCAGTACTTC.

This sequence joins TRBV19 and TRBJ2-5; TRBD1 is a possible D gene (6 bases). Germline CDR1 LNHDA, CDR2 SQIVND (reference sequence). The germline V and J ends were trimmed by 4 bases and 4 bases, with 13 bases remaining between them. This CDR3 contains 14 residues. The CDR3 sequence: CASSRAGDRETQYF. The CDR3 DNA is TGTGCCAGTAGTAGGGCAGGGGATCGAGAGACCCAGTACTTC.

This chain links TRBV6-5 with TRBJ2-7; perhaps TRBD2 as D (7 bases). The V end was cut by 6 bases, the J end by 4 bases, with 16 bases between. There are 14 residues in the CDR3. Germline values: CDR1 MNHEY, CDR2 SVGAGI. This chain's CDR3 is CASRSPGGVYEQYF. CDR3 nucleotide sequence: TGTGCCAGCAGATCACCGGGGGGCGTGTACGAGCAGTACTTC.

The chain employs TRBV2 and TRBJ2-2; TRBD2 is a possible D gene (6 bases). V gave up 3 bases and J gave up 0 bases, with 11 bases separating them. Germline CDR1 reads SNHLY; CDR2 reads FYNNEI. The CDR3 has 16 amino acids. The CDR3, as DNA: TGTGCCAGCAGTGACGGGAGAAAAGCGAACACCGGGGAGCTGTTTTTT. It encodes CASSDGRKANTGELFF.

The rearrangement links TRBV18 to TRBJ1-4; D may be TRBD1 (5 bases). With 5 bases removed from V and 7 bases from J, the gap between germline ends came to 14 bases. Germline CDR1 reads KGHSH; CDR2 reads LQKENI. The CDR3 is 14 residues long. This CDR3 reads CASSSGRPPEKLFF. In nucleotides, the CDR3 is TGTGCCAGCTCATCGGGACGGCCGCCTGAAAAACTGTTTTTT. The full variable domain, rest sourced from reference TRBV18 and TRBJ1-4, is NAGVMQNPRHLVRRRGQEARLRCSPMKGHSHVYWYRQLPEEGLKFMVYLQKENIIDESGMPKERFSAEFPKEGPSILRIQQVVRGDSAAYFCASSSGRPPEKLFFGSGTQLSVL.

The chain couples TRBV14 to TRBJ2-3, with D possibly being TRBD1 (5 bases). Trimming removed 0 bases from V and 3 bases from J, with 10 bases in between. This CDR3 is 15 amino acids long. Germline V gene lookup returns CDR1 SGHDN and CDR2 FVKESK. The CDR3: CASSQDRVGTDTQYF. The CDR3 DNA follows: TGTGCCAGCAGCCAAGACAGGGTTGGGACAGATACGCAGTATTTT. The complete variable domain, with remaining parts taken from reference TRBV14 and TRBJ2-3, reads EAGVTQFPSHSVIEKGQTVTLRCDPISGHDNLYWYRRVMGKEIKFLLHFVKESKQDESGMPNNRFLAERTGGTYSTLKVQPAELEDSGVYFCASSQDRVGTDTQYFGPGTRLTVL.

The genes are TRBV7-9 and TRBJ2-7, with 7 bases fitting TRBD1. This CDR3 has 13 amino acids. Germline values: CDR1 SEHNR, CDR2 FQNEAQ (reference sequence). J gave up 1 base and V 11 bases, and 8 bases lay outside the gene matches. The DNA for the CDR3 is TGTGCCTCCGACCGGGACAGATCCTACGAGCAGTACTTC. It is translated as CASDRDRSYEQYF.

The J gene is TRBJ1-2, the V gene TRBV9; 7 bases match TRBD1. The CDR3 covers 17 residues. CDR1 SGDLS and CDR2 YYNGEE come from the germline V gene. The V gene end was trimmed by 4 bases and the J gene end by 5 bases; junction bases not matched to a gene: 17. CDR3 sequence: CASSPSPGTVLYYGYTF. Written as DNA, the CDR3 is TGTGCCAGCAGCCCCTCCCCCGGGACAGTCTTGTATTATGGCTACACCTTC.

The genes are TRBV18 and TRBJ2-5; unclear D gene. The germline V and J ends were trimmed by 6 bases and 4 bases, with 9 bases remaining between them. Germline V gives CDR1 KGHSH, CDR2 LQKENI. This CDR3 spans 12 amino acids. DNA of the CDR3: TGTGCCAGCTCCCTCATAAGAGAGACCCAGTACTTC. Amino acid sequence: CASSLIRETQYF.

To note about this clone: Other DNA sequences within the sample encode an identical CDR3. The chain employs TRBV7-2 and TRBJ2-2; D is uncertain. The CDR3 has 14 residues. Looked up from germline, CDR1 is SGHTA and CDR2 is FQGNSA. V lost 1 base and J lost 2, with 5 bases in between. CDR3: CASSLVLNTGELFF. The CDR3 DNA reads as TGTGCCAGCAGCTTAGTACTAAACACCGGGGAGCTGTTTTTT.

In regard to this clone: Other DNA variants within this sample encode the same CDR3. The rearrangement uses TRBV7-9 and TRBJ1-1; D not certain. Trimming left V 3 bases short and J 0 bases short, with 11 bases between. Germline-derived CDR1 and CDR2 are SEHNR and FQNEAQ (reference sequence). The CDR3 has 15 amino acids. CDR3 nucleotides: TGTGCCAGCAGCTTTTCTGGGGTAATGAACACTGAAGCTTTCTTT. Protein product: CASSFSGVMNTEAFF.

The J gene is TRBJ2-7, the V gene TRBV5-4, with no clear D. Trimming stripped 1 base from V and 3 bases from J, with 14 bases between. The CDR3 has 15 amino acids. From germline, CDR1 is SGHNT and CDR2 YYREEE (reference sequence). Here the CDR3 reads CASSLSFRNSYEQYF. In nucleotides, the CDR3 is TGTGCCAGCAGCTTGTCATTCAGAAACAGCTACGAGCAGTACTTC. Drawing the rest from reference TRBV5-4 and TRBJ2-7, the complete variable domain is ETGVTQSPTHLIKTRGQQVTLRCSSQSGHNTVSWYQQALGQGPQFIFQYYREEENGRGNFPPRFSGLQFPNYSSELNVNALELDDSALYLCASSLSFRNSYEQYFGPGTRLTVT.

The chain carries TRBV18 and TRBJ2-7, with 7 bases identical to TRBD2. Losses at the gene ends were 3 bases for V and 1 base for J; bases not matched to a gene: 6. CDR3 size: 15 residues. Germline loops: CDR1 KGHSH, CDR2 LQKENI. CDR3 sequence: CASSPQAGNSYEQYF. The CDR3 nucleotides read TGTGCCAGCTCACCCCAAGCGGGAAATTCCTACGAGCAGTACTTC. The full variable domain, in which reference TRBV18 and TRBJ2-7 provide the parts outside the CDR3, is NAGVMQNPRHLVRRRGQEARLRCSPMKGHSHVYWYRQLPEEGLKFMVYLQKENIIDESGMPKERFSAEFPKEGPSILRIQQVVRGDSAAYFCASSPQAGNSYEQYFGPGTRLTVT.